This TCR beta chain was recovered during a study of T cell repertoires in cytomegalovirus infection. Across the whole study: Both a matching HLA type and CMV infection were indicated by public TCR beta signatures. Study observations and caveats: Summed frequency of shared TCR beta families picked out CMV carriers who also had the relevant HLA.

Comment on this clonotype: Its antigen is as yet unknown.

Germline CDR1 is MDHEN and CDR2 is SYDVKM. The CDR3 has 16 residues. Trimming took 4 bases from V and 1 from J; bases not matched to a gene: 5. From the reads, TCRdb called clonotypes with MiXCR, one entry per CDR3 protein. This table holds roughly 720,000 distinct CDR3 sequences, 35% to 45% found once. Input material: PBMCs. The gene calls are TRBV28 and TRBJ2-2, with 8 nucleotides matching TRBD1. The receptor was derived from a human donor in good health (CMV status not recorded). Some clones in this sample may be carry-over from other donors' samples. The CDR3 DNA reads TGTGCCAGCAGTTGGAGAGACAGGGGGAACACCGGGGAGCTGTTTTTT. The encoded protein is CASSWRDRGNTGELFF.